This TCR beta chain was obtained from a study of cytomegalovirus exposure and HLA in healthy donors. On this clone: Its antigen is not identified.

Study-level points and caveats: There were 150 to 200 TCR beta chains listed as cytomegalovirus-associated.

The data were produced by immunoSEQ multiplex PCR, yet TCRdb's version contains in-frame clones alone and is incomplete. Of roughly 220,000 clones in the sample, approximately 83% were seen once. The study drew the donors from its roughly 120-subject validation cohort, separate from the approximately 700-subject first cohort. The source of this sequence is a woman aged 25-40 years in good health and CMV-seropositive. Input material: PBMCs.

The CDR3 coding sequence is TGTGCCTGGAGTGTATGGGGGGCTGGCTACACCTTC. It yields the protein CAWSVWGAGYTF. V and J are TRBV30 and TRBJ1-2; D might be TRBD1 (6 bases). CDR1 GTSNPN and CDR2 SVGIG come from the germline V gene (reference sequence). CDR3 length equals 12 residues. V was cut by 0 bases and J by 7 bases, with 9 bases left in between. The complete variable domain, with remaining parts taken from reference TRBV30 and TRBJ1-2, reads SQTIHQWPATLVQPVGSPLSLECTVEGTSNPNLYWYRQAAGRGLQLLFYSVGIGQISSEVPQNLSASRPQDRQFILSSKKLLLSDSGFYLCAWSVWGAGYTFGSGTRLTVV.